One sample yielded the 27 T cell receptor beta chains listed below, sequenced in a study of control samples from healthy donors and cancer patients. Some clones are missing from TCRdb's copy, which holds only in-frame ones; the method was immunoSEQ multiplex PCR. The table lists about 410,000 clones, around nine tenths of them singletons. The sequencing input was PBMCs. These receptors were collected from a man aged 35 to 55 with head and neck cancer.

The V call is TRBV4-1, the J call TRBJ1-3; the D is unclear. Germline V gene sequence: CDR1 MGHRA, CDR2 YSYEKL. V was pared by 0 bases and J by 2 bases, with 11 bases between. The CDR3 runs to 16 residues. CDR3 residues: CASSQDLLATGNTIYF. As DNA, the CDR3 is TGCGCCAGCAGCCAAGATCTTTTGGCCACTGGAAACACCATATATTTT.

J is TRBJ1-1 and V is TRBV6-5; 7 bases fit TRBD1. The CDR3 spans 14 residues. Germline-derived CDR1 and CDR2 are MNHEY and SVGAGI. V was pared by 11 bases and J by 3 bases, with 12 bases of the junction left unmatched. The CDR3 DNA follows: TGTGCCTGTGGCAGGGGGAGGGATTACACTGAAGCTTTCTTT. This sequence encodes CACGRGRDYTEAFF.

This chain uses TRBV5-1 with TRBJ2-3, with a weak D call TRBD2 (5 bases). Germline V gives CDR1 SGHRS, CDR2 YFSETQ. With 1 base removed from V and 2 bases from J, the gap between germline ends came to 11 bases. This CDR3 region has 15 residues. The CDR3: CASSLRGLFTDTQYF. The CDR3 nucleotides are TGCGCCAGCAGCTTGCGAGGGCTATTCACAGATACGCAGTATTTT. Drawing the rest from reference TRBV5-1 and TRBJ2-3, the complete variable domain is KAGVTQTPRYLIKTRGQQVTLSCSPISGHRSVSWYQQTPGQGLQFLFEYFSETQRNKGNFPGRFSGRQFSNSRSEMNVSTLELGDSALYLCASSLRGLFTDTQYFGPGTRLTVL.

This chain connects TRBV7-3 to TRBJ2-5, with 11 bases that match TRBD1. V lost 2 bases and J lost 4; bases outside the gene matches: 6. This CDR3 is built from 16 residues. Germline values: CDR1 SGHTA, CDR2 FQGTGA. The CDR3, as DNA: TGTGCCAGCAGCTTACTGGGGACAGGGGGTTTAGAGACCCAGTACTTC. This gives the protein CASSLLGTGGLETQYF. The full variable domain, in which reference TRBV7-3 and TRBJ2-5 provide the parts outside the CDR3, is GAGVSQTPSNKVTEKGKYVELRCDPISGHTALYWYRQSLGQGPEFLIYFQGTGAADDSGLPNDRFFAVRPEGSVSTLKIQRTERGDSAVYLCASSLLGTGGLETQYFGPGTRLLVL.

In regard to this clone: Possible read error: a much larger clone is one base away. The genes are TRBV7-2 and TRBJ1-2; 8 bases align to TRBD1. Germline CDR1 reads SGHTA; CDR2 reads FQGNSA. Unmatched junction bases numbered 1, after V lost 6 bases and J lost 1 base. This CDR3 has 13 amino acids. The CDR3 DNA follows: TGTGCCAGCAGTGGACAGGGTAACTATGGCTACACCTTC. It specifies CASSGQGNYGYTF.

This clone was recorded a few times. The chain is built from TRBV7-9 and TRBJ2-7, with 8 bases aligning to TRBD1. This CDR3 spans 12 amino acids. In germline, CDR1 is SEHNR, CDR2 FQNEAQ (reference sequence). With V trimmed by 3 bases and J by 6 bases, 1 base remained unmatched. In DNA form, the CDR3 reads TGTGCCAGCAGCTTTGGACAGGGCGAGCAGTACTTC. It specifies CASSFGQGEQYF.

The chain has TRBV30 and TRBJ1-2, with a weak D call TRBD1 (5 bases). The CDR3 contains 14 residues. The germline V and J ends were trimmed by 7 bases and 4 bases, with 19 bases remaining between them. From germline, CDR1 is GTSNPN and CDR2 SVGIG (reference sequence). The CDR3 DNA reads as TGTGCCTCAGAGGAGGCAGGGAGTTTCTATGGCTACACCTTC. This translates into CASEEAGSFYGYTF.

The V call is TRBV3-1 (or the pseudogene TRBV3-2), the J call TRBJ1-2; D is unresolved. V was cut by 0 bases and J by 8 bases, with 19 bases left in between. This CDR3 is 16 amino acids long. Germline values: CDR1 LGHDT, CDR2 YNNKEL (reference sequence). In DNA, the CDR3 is TGTGCCAGCAGCCAAGATGGCCCTGGACGTGGTAGAGGCTACACCTTC. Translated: CASSQDGPGRGRGYTF.

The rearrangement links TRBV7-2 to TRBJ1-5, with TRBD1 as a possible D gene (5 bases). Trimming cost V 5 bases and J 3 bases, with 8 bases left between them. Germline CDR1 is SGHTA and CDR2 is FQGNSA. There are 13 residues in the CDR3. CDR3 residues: CASSDSYNQPQHF. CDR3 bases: TGTGCCAGCAGCGACAGTTACAATCAGCCCCAGCATTTT.

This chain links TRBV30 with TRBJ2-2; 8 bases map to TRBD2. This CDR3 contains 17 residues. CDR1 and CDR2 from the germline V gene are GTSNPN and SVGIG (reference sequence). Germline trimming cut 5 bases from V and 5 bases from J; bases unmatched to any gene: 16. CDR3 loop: CAWATGRGAVQTGELFF. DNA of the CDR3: TGTGCCTGGGCCACCGGGAGGGGGGCGGTTCAGACCGGGGAGCTGTTTTTT.

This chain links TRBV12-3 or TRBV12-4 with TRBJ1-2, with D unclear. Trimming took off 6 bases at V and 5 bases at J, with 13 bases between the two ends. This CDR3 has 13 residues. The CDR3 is CASSPDVFYGYTF. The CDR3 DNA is TGTGCCAGCAGCCCGGACGTGTTTTATGGCTACACCTTC.

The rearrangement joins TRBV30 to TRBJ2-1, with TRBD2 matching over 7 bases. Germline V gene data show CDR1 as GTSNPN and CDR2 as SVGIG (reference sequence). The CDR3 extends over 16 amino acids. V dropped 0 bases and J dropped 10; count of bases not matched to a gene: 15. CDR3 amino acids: CAWSVGGGLRVKEQFF. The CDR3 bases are TGTGCCTGGAGTGTAGGCGGGGGATTGAGGGTAAAGGAGCAGTTCTTC.

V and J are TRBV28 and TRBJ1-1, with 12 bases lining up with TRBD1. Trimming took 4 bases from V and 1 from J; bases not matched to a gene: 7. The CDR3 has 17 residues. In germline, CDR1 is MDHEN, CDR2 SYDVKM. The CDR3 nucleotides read TGTGCCAGCAGTTCCCTGGGACAGGGGGCCAGGAACACTGAAGCTTTCTTT. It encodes CASSSLGQGARNTEAFF.

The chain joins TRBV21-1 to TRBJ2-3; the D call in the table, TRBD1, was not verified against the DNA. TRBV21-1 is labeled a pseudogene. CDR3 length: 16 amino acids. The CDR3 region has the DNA TGTGCCAGCAGCAAAGCCCGACCGCAAAGGGGGAATACGCAGTATTTT. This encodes CASSKARPQRGNTQYF.

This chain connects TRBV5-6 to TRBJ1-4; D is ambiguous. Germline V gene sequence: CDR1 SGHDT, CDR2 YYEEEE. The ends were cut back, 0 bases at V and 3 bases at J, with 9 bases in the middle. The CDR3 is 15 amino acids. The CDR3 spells CASSLAQASNEKLFF. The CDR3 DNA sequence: TGTGCCAGCAGCTTGGCCCAGGCCTCTAATGAAAAACTGTTTTTT.

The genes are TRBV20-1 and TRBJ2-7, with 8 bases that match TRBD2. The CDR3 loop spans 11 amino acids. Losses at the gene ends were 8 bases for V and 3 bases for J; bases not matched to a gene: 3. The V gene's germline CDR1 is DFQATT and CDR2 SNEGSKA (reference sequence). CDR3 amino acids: CSTGTSYEQYF. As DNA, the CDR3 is TGCAGTACCGGGACTAGCTACGAGCAGTACTTC.

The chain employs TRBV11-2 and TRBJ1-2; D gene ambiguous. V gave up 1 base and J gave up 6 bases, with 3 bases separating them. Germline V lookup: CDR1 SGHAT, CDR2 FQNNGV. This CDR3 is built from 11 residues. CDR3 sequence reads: CASSLGDGYTF. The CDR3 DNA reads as TGTGCCAGCAGCTTAGGAGATGGCTACACCTTC.

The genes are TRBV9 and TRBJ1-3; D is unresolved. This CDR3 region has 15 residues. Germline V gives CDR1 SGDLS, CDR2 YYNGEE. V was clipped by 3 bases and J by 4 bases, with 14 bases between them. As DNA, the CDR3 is TGTGCCAGCAGCGACCAATCAGGTTACGGAAACACCATATATTTT. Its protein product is CASSDQSGYGNTIYF.

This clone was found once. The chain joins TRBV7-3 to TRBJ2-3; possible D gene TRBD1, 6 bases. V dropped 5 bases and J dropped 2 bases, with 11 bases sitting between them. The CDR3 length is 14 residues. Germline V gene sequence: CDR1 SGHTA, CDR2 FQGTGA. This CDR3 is CASSPGQSTDTQYF. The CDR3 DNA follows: TGTGCCAGCAGCCCCGGACAGTCCACAGATACGCAGTATTTT.

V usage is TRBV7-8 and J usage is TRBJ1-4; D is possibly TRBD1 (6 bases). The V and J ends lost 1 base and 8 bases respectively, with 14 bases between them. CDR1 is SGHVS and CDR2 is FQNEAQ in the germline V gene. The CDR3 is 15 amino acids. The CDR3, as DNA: TGTGCCAGCAGCTTAGGGGGGGGGCCCAGGGAAAAACTGTTTTTT. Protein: CASSLGGGPREKLFF.

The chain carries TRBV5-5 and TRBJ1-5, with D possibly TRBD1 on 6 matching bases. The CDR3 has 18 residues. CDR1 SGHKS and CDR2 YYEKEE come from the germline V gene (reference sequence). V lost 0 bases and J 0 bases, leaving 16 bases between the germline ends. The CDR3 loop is CASSLVVQGRYSNQPQHF. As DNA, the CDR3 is TGTGCCAGCAGCTTGGTGGTACAGGGTAGGTATAGCAATCAGCCCCAGCATTTT.

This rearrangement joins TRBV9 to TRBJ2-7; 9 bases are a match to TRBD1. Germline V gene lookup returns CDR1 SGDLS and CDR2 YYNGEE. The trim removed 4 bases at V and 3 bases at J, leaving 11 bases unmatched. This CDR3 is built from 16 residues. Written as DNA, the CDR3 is TGTGCCAGCAGCTTGCCCCGGGACAGGGAGGACTACGAGCAGTACTTC. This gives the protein CASSLPRDREDYEQYF.

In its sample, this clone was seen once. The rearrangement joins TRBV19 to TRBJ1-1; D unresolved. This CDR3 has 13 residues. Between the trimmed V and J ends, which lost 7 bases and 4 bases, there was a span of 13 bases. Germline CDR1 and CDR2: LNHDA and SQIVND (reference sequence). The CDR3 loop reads CASKVVGLTEAFF. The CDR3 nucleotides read TGTGCCAGTAAGGTTGTGGGCCTCACTGAAGCTTTCTTT.

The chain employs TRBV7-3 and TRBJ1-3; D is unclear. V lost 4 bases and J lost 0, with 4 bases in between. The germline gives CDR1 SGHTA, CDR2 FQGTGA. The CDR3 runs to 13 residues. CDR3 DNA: TGTGCCAGCAGCTCGGCCTCTGGAAACACCATATATTTT. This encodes CASSSASGNTIYF.

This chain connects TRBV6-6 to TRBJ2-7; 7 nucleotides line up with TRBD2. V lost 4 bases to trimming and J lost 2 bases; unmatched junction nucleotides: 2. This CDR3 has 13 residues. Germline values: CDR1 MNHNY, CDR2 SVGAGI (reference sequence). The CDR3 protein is CASSFSGPYEQYF. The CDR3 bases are TGTGCCAGCAGTTTTAGCGGGCCCTACGAGCAGTACTTC.

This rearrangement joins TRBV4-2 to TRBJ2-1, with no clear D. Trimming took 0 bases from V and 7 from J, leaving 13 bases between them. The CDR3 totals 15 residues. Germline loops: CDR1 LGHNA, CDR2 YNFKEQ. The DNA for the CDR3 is TGTGCCAGCAGCCAAGATAAAAGTTTACAGAATGAGCAGTTCTTC. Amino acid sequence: CASSQDKSLQNEQFF.

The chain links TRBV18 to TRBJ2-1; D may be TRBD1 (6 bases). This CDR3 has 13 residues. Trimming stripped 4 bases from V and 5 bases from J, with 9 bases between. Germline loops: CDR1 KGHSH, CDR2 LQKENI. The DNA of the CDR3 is TGTGCCAGCTCACAACAGGGAAACAATGAGCAGTTCTTC. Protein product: CASSQQGNNEQFF.